This T cell receptor beta chain was sequenced during a study of human T cells and chemical hapten exposure. On the study more broadly: Small pooled library volume differences chiefly drove per-sample TCR yield variation.

The study, taken as a whole, reports: With regard to DPC sensitization, TCRs above 1 in 1000 frequency did not change.

The CDR3 consists of 14 residues. The trim removed 6 bases at V and 4 bases at J, leaving 7 bases unmatched. The time point: patch test 3, about 24 weeks after DPC sensitization. Treatment meaning: therapeutic diphenylcyclopropenone sensitization with weekly scalp DPC. The donor pool consisted of alopecia patients aged 18 to 70 years, considered suitable for DPC. This clonotype was seen repeatedly, ten times or more. Its antigen is not identified. Single cDNA molecules in the library carried unique molecular identifiers attached during preparation. Each CDR3 protein gets one entry after TCRdb re-called the RACE reads with MiXCR. The sample has roughly 90,000 distinct CDR3 sequences; about a tenth are singletons.

The TCR was taken from a woman aged 25 to 39 with alopecia areata. Some clones in this sample may be carry-over from other donors' samples. The specimen comprised whole blood, sampled in connection with sensitization to the hapten diphenylcyclopropenone (DPC). The chain couples TRBV12-3 or TRBV12-4 to TRBJ2-5; TRBD2 matches at 8 bases. The CDR3 DNA sequence: TGTGCCAGCAGAGCCGGGACTAGAATAGAGACCCAGTACTTC. Its translation is CASRAGTRIETQYF.